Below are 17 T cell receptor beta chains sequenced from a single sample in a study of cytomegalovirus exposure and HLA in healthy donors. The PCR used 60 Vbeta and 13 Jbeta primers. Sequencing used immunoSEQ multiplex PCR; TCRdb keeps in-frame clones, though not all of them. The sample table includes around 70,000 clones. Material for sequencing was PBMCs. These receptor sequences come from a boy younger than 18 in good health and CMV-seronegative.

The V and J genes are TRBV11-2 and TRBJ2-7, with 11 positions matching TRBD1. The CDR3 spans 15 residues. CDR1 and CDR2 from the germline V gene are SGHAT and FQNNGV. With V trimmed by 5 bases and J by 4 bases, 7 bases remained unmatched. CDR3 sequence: CASSGTGGGLYEQYF. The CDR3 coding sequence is TGTGCCAGCAGCGGGACAGGGGGGGGGTTGTACGAGCAGTACTTC.

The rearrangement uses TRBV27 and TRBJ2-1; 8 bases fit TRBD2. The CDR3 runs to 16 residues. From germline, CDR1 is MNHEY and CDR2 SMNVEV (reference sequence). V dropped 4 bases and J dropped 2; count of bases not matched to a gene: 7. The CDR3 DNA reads TGTGCCAGCAGTTCCCCACTAGCGGACCCCTACAATGAGCAGTTCTTC. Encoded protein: CASSSPLADPYNEQFF.

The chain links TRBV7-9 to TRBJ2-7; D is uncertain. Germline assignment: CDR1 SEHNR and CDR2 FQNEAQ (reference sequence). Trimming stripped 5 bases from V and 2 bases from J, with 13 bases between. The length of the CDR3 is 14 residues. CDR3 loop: CASSPPGNAYEQYF. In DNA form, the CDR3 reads TGTGCCAGCAGCCCCCCAGGCAACGCCTACGAGCAGTACTTC. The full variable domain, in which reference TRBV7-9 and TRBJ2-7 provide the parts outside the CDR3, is DTGVSQNPRHKITKRGQNVTFRCDPISEHNRLYWYRQTLGQGPEFLTYFQNEAQLEKSRLLSDRFSAERPKGSFSTLEIQRTEQGDSAMYLCASSPPGNAYEQYFGPGTRLTVT.

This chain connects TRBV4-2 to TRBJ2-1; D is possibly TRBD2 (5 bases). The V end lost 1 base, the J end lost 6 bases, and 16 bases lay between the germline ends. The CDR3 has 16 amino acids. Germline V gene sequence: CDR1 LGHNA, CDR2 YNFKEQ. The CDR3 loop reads CASSQVPADSSNEQFF. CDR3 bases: TGTGCCAGCAGCCAAGTTCCTGCGGACTCATCCAATGAGCAGTTCTTC.

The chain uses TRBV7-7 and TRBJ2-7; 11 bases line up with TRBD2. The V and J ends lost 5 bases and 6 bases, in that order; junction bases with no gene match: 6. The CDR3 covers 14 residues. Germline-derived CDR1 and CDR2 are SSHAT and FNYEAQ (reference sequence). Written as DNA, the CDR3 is TGTGCCAGCAGCCTAACCGGGACTAGCGGCGAGCAGTACTTC. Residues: CASSLTGTSGEQYF.

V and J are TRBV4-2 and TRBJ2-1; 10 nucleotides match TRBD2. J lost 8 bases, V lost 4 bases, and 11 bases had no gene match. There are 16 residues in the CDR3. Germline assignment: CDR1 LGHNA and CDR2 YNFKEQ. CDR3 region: CASSPKRGGDGDEQFF. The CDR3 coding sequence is TGTGCCAGCAGCCCTAAGCGGGGGGGGGATGGGGATGAGCAGTTCTTC.

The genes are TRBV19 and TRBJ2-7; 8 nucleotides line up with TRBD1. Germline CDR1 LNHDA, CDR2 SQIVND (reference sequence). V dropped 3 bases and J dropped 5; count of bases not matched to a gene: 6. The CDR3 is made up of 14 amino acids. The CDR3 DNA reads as TGTGCCAGTAGTATTGGGACAGGCTCGAACGAGCAGTACTTC. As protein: CASSIGTGSNEQYF.

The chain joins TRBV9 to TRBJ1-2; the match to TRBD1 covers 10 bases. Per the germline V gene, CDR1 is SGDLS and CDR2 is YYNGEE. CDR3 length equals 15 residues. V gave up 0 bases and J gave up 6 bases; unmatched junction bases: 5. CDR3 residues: CASSVGGGTGDGYTF. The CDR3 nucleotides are TGTGCCAGCAGCGTAGGAGGGGGGACAGGGGATGGCTACACCTTC.

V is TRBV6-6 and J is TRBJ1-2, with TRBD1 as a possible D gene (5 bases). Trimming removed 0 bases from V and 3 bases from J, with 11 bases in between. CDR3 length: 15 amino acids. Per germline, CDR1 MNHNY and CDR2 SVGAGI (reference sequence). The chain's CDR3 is CASSYSVGDYYGYTF. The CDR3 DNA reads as TGTGCCAGCAGTTACTCTGTAGGGGATTACTATGGCTACACCTTC.

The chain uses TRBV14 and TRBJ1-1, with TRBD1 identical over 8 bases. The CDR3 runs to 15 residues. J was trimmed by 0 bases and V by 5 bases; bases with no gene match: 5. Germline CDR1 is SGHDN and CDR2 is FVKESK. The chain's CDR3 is CASSVRDRMNTEAFF. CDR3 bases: TGTGCCAGCAGCGTACGGGACAGGATGAACACTGAAGCTTTCTTT.

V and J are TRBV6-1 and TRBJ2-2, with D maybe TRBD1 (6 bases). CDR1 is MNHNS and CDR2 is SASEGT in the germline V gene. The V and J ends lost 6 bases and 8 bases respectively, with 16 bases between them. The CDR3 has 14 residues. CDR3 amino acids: CASSKTGITGELFF. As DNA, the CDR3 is TGTGCCAGCAGCAAAACAGGGATCACAGGGGAGCTGTTTTTT.

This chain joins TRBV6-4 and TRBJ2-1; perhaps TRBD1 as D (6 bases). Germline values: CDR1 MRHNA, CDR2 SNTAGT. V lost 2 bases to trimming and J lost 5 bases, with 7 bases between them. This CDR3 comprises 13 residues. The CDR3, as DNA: TGTGCCAGCAGTGACCGGGACAACAATGAGCAGTTCTTC. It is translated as CASSDRDNNEQFF.

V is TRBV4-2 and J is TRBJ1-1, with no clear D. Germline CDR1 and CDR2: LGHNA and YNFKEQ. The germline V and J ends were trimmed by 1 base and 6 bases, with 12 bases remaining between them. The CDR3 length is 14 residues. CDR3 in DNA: TGTGCCAGCAGCCAAGCGGGAGGGCGTTCTGAAGCTTTCTTT. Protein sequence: CASSQAGGRSEAFF.

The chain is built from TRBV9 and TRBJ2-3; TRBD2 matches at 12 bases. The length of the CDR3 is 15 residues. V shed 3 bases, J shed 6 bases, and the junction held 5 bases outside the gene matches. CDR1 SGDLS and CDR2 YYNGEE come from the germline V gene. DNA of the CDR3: TGTGCCAGCAGCGCTAGCGGGAGGGCCGTGGATACGCAGTATTTT. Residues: CASSASGRAVDTQYF.

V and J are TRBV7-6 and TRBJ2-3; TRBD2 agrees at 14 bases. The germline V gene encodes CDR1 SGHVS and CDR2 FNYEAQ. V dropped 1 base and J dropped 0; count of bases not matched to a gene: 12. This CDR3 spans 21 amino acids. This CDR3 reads CASSLELGTSGSRWSTDTQYF. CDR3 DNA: TGTGCCAGCAGCTTAGAGCTCGGGACTAGCGGGAGTCGGTGGAGCACAGATACGCAGTATTTT.

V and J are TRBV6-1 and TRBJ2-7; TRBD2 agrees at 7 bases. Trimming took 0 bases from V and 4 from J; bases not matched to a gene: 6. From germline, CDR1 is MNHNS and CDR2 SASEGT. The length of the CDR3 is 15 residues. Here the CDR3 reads CASSEAGGPSYEQYF. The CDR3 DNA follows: TGTGCCAGCAGTGAAGCGGGAGGGCCTAGTTACGAGCAGTACTTC.

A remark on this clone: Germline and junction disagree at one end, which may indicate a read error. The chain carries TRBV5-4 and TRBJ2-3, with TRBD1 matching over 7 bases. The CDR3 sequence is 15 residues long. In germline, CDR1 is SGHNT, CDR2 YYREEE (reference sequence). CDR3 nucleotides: TGTGCCAGCAGCTTGCAGACAGGGAGTAGAGATAAGCAGTATTTT. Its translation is CASSLQTGSRDKQYF. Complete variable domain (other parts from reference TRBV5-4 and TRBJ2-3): ETGVTQSPTHLIKTRGQQVTLRCSSQSGHNTVSWYQQALGQGPQFIFQYYREEENGRGNFPPRFSGLQFPNYSSELNVNALELDDSALYLCASSLQTGSRDKQYFGPGTRLTVL.